Below, one T cell receptor (beta chain) is given with its context. This CDR3 has 15 amino acids. V was clipped by 7 bases and J by 5 bases; unmatched bases: 8. The germline V gene has CDR1 SEHNR and CDR2 FQNEAQ (reference sequence). This entry belongs to a study of blood T cell repertoires in COVID-19. Study-wide background: Acute and convalescent COVID-19 samples came from the United States, Italy and Spain. T cells, B-cell-depleted T cells, or PBMCs supplied cDNA or gDNA.

TCRdb's copy holds only in-frame clones and misses some; the assay was immunoSEQ multiplex PCR. The sample has about 100,000 clones, approximately 90% seen once. This clonotype was obtained from a man aged 55 to 70 with acute or convalescent COVID-19. The sample comprised peripheral blood. The gene calls are TRBV7-9 and TRBJ1-6; 7 bases are a match to TRBD1. This CDR3 reads CASNSGDRNNSPLHF. CDR3 in DNA: TGTGCCAGCAACTCGGGGGACAGAAATAATTCACCCCTCCACTTT. Based on the CDR3 plus reference TRBV7-9 and TRBJ1-6, the full variable domain is DTGVSQNPRHKITKRGQNVTFRCDPISEHNRLYWYRQTLGQGPEFLTYFQNEAQLEKSRLLSDRFSAERPKGSFSTLEIQRTEQGDSAMYLCASNSGDRNNSPLHFGNGTRLTVT.